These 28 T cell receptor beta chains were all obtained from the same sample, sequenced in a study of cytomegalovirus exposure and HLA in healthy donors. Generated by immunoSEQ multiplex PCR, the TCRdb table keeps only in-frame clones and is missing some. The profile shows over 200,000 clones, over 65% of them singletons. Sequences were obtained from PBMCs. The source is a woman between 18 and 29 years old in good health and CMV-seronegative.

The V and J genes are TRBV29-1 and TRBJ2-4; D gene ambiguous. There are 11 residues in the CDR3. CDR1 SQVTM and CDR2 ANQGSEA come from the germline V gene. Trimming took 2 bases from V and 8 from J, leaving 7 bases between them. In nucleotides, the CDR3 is TGCAGCGTTGAACTAAATGACATTCAGTACTTC. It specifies CSVELNDIQYF. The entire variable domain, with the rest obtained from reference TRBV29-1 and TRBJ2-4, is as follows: SAVISQKPSRDICQRGTSLTIQCQVDSQVTMMFWYRQQPGQSLTLIATANQGSEATYESGFVIDKFPISRPNLTFSTLTVSNMSPEDSSIYLCSVELNDIQYFGAGTRLSVL.

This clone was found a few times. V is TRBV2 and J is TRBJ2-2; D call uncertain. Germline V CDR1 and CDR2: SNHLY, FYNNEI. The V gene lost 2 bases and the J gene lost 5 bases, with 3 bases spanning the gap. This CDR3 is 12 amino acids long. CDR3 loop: CASSESTGELFF. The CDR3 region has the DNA TGTGCCAGCAGTGAAAGTACCGGGGAGCTGTTTTTT.

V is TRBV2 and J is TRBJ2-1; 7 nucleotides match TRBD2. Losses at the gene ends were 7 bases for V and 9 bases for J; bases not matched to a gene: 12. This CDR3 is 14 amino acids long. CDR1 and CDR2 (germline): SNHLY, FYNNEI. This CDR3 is CASTSTSGITEQFF. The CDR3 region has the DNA TGTGCCAGCACAAGTACAAGCGGGATAACTGAGCAGTTCTTC.

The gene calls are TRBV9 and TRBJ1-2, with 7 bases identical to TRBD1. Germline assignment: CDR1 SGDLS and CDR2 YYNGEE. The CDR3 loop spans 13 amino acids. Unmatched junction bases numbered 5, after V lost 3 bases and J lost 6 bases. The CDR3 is CASSGQGSDGYTF. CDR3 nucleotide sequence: TGTGCCAGCAGCGGACAGGGAAGCGATGGCTACACCTTC.

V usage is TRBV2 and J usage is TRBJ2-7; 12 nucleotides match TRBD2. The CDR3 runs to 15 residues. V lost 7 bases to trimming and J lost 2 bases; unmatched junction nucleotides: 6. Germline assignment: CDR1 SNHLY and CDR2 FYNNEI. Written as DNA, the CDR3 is TGTGCCAGCAAGACTAGCGGGGGCCATACCTACGAGCAGTACTTC. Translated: CASKTSGGHTYEQYF.

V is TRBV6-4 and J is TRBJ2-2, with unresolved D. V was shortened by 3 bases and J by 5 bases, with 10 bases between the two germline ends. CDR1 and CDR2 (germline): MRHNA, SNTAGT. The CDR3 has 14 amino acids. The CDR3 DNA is TGTGCCAGCAGTGAAGACTGGGGAACCGGGGAGCTGTTTTTT. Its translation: CASSEDWGTGELFF.

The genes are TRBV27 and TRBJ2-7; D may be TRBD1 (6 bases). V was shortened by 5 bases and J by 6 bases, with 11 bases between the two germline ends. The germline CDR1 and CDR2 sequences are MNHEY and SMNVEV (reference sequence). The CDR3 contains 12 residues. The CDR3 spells CASSLTGSEQYF. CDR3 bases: TGTGCCAGCAGTCTTACAGGGTCCGAGCAGTACTTC.

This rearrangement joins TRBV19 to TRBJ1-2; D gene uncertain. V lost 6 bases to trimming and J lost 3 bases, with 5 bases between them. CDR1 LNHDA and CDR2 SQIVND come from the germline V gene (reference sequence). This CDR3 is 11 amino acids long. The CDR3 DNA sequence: TGTGCCAGTAGGAGGGACTATGGCTACACCTTC. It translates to CASRRDYGYTF.

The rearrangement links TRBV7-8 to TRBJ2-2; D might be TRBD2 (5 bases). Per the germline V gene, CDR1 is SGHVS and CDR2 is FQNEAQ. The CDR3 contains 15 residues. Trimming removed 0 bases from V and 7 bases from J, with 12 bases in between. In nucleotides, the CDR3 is TGTGCCAGCAGCTTAGCGGGCCCCCGGGGCGGGGAGCTGTTTTTT. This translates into CASSLAGPRGGELFF.

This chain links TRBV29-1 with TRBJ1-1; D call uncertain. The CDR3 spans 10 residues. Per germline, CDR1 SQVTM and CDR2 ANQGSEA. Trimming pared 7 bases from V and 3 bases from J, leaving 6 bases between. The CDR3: CSAFDTEAFF. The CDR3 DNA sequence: TGCAGCGCCTTCGACACTGAAGCTTTCTTT.

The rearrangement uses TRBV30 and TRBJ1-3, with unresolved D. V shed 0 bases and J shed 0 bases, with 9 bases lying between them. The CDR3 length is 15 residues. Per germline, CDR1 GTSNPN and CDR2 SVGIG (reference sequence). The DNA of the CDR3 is TGTGCCTGGAGTGTAGACACCCTCTCTGGAAACACCATATATTTT. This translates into CAWSVDTLSGNTIYF.

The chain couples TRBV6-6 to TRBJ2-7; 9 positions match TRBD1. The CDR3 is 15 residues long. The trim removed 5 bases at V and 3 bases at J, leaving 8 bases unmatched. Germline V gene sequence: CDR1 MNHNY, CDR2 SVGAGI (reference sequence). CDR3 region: CASSDPGQGHYEQYF. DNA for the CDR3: TGTGCCAGCAGTGACCCGGGACAGGGACACTACGAGCAGTACTTC.

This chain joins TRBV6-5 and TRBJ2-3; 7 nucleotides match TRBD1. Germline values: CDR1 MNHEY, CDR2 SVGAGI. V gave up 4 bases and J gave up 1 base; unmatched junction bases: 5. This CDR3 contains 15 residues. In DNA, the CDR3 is TGTGCCAGCAGTTTGGGAGACAGGGGCACAGATACGCAGTATTTT. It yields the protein CASSLGDRGTDTQYF.

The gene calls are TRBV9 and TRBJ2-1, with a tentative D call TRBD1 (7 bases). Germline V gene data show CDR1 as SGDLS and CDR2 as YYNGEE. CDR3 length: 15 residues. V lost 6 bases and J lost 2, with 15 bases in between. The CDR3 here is CASNLRGEPYNEQFF. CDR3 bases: TGTGCCAGCAACCTCAGGGGGGAACCCTACAATGAGCAGTTCTTC.

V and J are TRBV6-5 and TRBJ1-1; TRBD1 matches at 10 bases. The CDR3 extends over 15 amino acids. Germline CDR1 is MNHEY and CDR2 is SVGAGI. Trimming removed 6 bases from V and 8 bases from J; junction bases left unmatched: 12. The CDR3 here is CASSSRTGGNREAFF. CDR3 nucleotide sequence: TGTGCCAGCAGCTCTCGGACAGGGGGGAATCGAGAAGCTTTCTTT.

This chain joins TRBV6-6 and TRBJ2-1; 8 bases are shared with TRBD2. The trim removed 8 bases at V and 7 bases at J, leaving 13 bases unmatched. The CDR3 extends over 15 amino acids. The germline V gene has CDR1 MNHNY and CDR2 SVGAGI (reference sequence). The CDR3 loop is CASLGGSGRRNEQFF. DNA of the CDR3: TGTGCCAGCCTGGGGGGGAGCGGGAGAAGGAATGAGCAGTTCTTC.

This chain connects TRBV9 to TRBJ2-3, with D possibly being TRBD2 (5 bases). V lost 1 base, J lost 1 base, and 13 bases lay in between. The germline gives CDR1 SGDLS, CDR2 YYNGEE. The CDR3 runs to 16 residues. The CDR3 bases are TGTGCCAGCAGCGTAACGTCCGCGGGTGGCACAGATACGCAGTATTTT. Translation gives CASSVTSAGGTDTQYF.

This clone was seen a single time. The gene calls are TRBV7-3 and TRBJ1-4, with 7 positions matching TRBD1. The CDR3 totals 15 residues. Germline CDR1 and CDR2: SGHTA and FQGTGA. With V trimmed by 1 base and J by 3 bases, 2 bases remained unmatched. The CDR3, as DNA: TGTGCCAGCAGCTTAAGGGGACAGCCTAATGAAAAACTGTTTTTT. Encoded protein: CASSLRGQPNEKLFF.

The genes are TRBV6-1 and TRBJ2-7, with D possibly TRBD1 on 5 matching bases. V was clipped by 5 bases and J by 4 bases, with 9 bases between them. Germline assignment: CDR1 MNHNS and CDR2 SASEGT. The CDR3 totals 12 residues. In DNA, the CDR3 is TGTGCCAGCAGTTCAAACAGGTACGAGCAGTACTTC. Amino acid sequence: CASSSNRYEQYF.

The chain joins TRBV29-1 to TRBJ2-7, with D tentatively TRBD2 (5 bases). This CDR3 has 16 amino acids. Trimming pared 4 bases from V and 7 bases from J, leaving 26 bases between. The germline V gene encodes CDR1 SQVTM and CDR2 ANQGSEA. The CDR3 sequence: CSVAAKYTGRSGEQYF. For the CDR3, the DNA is TGCAGCGTTGCCGCCAAATACACGGGGAGATCGGGGGAGCAGTACTTC.

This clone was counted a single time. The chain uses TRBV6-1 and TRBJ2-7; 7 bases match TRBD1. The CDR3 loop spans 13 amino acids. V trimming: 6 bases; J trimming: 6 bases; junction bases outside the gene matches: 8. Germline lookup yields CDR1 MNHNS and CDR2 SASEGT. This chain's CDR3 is CASRPGQKFEQYF. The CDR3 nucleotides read TGTGCCAGCAGGCCGGGACAGAAATTCGAGCAGTACTTC.

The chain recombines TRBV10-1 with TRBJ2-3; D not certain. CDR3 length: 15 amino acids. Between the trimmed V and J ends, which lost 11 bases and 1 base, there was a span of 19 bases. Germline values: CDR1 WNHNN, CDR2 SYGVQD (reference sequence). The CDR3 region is CADRRIRKGTDTQYF. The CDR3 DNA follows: TGCGCCGATCGACGGATACGTAAGGGCACAGATACGCAGTATTTT.

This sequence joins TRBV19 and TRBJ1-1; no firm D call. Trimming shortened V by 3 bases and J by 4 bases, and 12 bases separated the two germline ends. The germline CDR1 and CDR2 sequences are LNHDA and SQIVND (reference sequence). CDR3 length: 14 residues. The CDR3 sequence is CASSIRGGGTEAFF. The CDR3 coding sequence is TGTGCCAGTAGTATCCGGGGAGGCGGCACTGAAGCTTTCTTT.

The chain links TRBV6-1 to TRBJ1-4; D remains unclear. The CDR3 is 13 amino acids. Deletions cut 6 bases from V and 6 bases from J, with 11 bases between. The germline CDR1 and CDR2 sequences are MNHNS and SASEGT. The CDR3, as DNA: TGTGCCAGCAGCCACATAGGCGATGAAAAACTGTTTTTT. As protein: CASSHIGDEKLFF.

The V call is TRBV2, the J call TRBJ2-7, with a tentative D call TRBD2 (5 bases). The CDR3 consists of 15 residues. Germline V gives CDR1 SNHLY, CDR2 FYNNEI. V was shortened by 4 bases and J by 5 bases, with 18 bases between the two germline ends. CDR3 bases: TGTGCCAGCAGTGCTTCGGACTCACTTCCCCACGAGCAGTACTTC. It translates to CASSASDSLPHEQYF.

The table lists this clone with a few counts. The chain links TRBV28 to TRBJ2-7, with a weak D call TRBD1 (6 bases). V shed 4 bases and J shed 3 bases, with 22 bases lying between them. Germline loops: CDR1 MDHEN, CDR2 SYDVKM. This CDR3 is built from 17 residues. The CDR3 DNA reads TGTGCCAGCAGTTCGCCCACGGACAGCCGACGTTACTACGAGCAGTACTTC. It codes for CASSSPTDSRRYYEQYF.

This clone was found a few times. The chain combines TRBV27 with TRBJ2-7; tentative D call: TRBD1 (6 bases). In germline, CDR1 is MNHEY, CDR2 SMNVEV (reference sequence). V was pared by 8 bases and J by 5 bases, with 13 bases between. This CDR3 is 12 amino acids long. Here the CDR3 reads CASSPRGDEQYF. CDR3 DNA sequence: TGTGCCAGCTCCCCCAGGGGTGACGAGCAGTACTTC.

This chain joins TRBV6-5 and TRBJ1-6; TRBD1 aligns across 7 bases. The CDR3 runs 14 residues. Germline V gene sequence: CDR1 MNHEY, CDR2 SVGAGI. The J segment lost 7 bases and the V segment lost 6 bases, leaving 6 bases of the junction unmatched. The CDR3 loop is CASRRDRENSPLHF. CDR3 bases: TGTGCCAGCAGACGCGACAGGGAGAATTCACCCCTCCACTTT.